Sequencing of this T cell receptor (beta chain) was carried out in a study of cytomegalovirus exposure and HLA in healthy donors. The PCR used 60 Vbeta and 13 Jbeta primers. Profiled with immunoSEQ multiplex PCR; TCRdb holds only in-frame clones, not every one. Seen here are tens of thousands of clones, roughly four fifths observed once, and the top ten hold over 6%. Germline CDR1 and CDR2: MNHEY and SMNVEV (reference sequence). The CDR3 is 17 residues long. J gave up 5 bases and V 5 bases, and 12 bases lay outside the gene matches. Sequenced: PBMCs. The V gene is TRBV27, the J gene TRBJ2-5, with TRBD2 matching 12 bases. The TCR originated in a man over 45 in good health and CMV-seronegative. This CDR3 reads CASSRRVLAGGHETQYF. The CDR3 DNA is TGTGCCAGCAGTCGACGGGTCCTAGCGGGAGGGCACGAGACCCAGTACTTC.